This TCR beta chain originates from a study of beta chain features in type 1 diabetes. In this sample, this clone turned up a few times. Its specificity is unknown. Expressed TCRB transcripts were sequenced after all isolated RNA was converted to cDNA. Measured with immunoSEQ multiplex PCR; TCRdb has only the in-frame clones, and not every one. This table holds about 330,000 clones, more than 9.5% found once. The V end lost 1 base, the J end lost 5 bases, and 13 bases lay between the germline ends. This CDR3 region has 14 residues. The germline gives CDR1 SGHRS, CDR2 YFSETQ. Study-level results: Healthy donors had naive, central memory and Treg TCRB repertoires that appeared less similar than those seen among patients.

Specimen: naive CD4+ T cells from blood. The chain has TRBV5-1 and TRBJ2-7; D gene ambiguous. This TCR came from a woman younger than 45 in good health. For the CDR3, the DNA is TGCGCCAGCAGCTTGCGCAGGATCCCGGACGAGCAGTACTTC. Translation gives CASSLRRIPDEQYF.